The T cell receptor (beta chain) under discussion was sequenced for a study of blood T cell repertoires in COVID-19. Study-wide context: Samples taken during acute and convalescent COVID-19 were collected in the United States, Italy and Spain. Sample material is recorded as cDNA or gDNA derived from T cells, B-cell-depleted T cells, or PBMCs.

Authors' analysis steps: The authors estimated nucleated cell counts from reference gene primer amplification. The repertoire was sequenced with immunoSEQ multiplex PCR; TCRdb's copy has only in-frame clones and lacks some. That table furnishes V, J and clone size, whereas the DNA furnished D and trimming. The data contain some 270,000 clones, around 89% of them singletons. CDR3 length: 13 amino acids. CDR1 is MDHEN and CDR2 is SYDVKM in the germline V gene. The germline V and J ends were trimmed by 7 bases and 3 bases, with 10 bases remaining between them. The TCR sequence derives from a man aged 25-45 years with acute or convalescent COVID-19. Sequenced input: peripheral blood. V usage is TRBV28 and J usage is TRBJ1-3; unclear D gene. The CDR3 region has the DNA TGTGCCAGCACCTTACAGCTTGGAAACACCATATATTTT. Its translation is CASTLQLGNTIYF. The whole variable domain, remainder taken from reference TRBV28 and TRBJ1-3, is DVKVTQSSRYLVKRTGEKVFLECVQDMDHENMFWYRQDPGLGLRLIYFSYDVKMKEKGDIPEGYSVSREKKERFSLILESASTNQTSMYLCASTLQLGNTIYFGEGSWLTVV.